The clone carrying this T cell receptor beta chain is a singleton in its sample. Its antigen is still unknown. This record comes from a study of T cell responses to AZD1222 COVID-19 vaccine. The protocol was immunoSEQ multiplex PCR, while the TCRdb copy is restricted to in-frame clones and leaves out a portion. The sample shows 75,000 to 100,000 clones, about 90% of them seen only once. CDR3 length: 17 amino acids. The J segment lost 0 bases and the V segment lost 3 bases, leaving 8 bases of the junction unmatched. The V gene's germline CDR1 is MNHEY and CDR2 SVGEGT. Study observations and caveats: Unmutated variant regions are reportedly the target of nearly half of TCRs that are spike-specific. AZD1222 recipients seropositive at baseline numbered only five to seven.

The sequence derives from an adult in good health. Material: peripheral blood, obtained on day 0 of AZD1222 vaccination. The chain is built from TRBV6-2 or TRBV6-3 and TRBJ1-1; 9 bases are shared with TRBD1. As DNA, the CDR3 is TGTGCCAGCAGTTATAGCCGGGACAGGGTCTTGAACACTGAAGCTTTCTTT. It is translated as CASSYSRDRVLNTEAFF.